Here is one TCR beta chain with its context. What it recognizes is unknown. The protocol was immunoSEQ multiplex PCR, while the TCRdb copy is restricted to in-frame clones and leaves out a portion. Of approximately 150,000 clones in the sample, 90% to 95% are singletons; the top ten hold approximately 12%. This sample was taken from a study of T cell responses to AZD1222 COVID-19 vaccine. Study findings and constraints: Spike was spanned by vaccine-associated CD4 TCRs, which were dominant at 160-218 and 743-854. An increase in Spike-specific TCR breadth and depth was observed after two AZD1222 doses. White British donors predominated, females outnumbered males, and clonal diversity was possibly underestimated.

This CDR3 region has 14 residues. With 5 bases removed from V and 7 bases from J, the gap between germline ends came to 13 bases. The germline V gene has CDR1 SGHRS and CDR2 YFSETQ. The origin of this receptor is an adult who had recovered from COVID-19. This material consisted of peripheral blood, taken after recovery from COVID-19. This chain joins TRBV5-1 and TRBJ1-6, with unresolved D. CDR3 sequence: CASRPEGSNSPLHF. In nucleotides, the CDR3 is TGCGCCAGCAGACCGGAGGGCAGCAATTCACCCCTCCACTTT.